These T cell receptor beta chains were read from a single sample in a study of T cell responses to AZD1222 COVID-19 vaccine. TCRdb keeps only in-frame clones here, not all; method: immunoSEQ multiplex PCR. In the table there are about 120,000 clones, 86% of which are singletons. Sequencing used peripheral blood, obtained 28 days after the second AZD1222 dose. The receptors here all came from an adult who received the AZD1222 COVID-19 vaccine. CDR3s include the opening cysteine and the closing phenylalanine or tryptophan. D genes are given only for firm matches. Some rows have no size entry. The others give once, few or many, or a class for an expanded clone.

j_call: TRBJ2-3
clone_size: once
d_call: NA
v_call: TRBV6-5
cdr3_nt: TGTGCCAGCAGTTACCGAGTTGCAGATACGCAGTATTTT
cdr3_aa: CASSYRVADTQYF

j_call: TRBJ2-2
clone_size: few
d_call: NA
v_call: TRBV29-1
cdr3_nt: TGCAGCGTTGAAGTGGCGGGAGGGGAGCTGTTTTTT
cdr3_aa: CSVEVAGGELFF

j_call: TRBJ1-2
clone_size: NA
d_call: TRBD1
v_call: TRBV27
cdr3_nt: TGTGCCAGCAGTTTACAAGGGGGACAGGGCAGCTATGGCTACACCTTC
cdr3_aa: CASSLQGGQGSYGYTF

j_call: TRBJ1-1
clone_size: NA
d_call: NA
v_call: TRBV12-3/TRBV12-4
cdr3_nt: TGTGCCAGCAGTTTACTGTCGAACACTGAAGCTTTCTTT
cdr3_aa: CASSLLSNTEAFF

j_call: TRBJ1-2
clone_size: once
d_call: NA
v_call: TRBV5-6
cdr3_nt: TGTGCCAGCAGCAGATCCGGGACACACAACTATGGCTACACCTTC
cdr3_aa: CASSRSGTHNYGYTF

j_call: TRBJ2-3
clone_size: NA
d_call: TRBD2
v_call: TRBV27
cdr3_nt: TGTGCCAGCAGTTTATCACTAGCGGGGTCGGCAGATACGCAGTATTTT
cdr3_aa: CASSLSLAGSADTQYF

j_call: TRBJ2-7
clone_size: NA
d_call: NA
v_call: TRBV18
cdr3_nt: TGTGCCAGCTCAGAACAGGGAAGCGAGCAGTACTTC
cdr3_aa: CASSEQGSEQYF

j_call: TRBJ1-3
clone_size: NA
d_call: NA
v_call: TRBV19
cdr3_nt: TGTGCCAGTAGTGAAATAGTGACCCGAAGCACCATATATTTT
cdr3_aa: CASSEIVTRSTIYF

j_call: TRBJ1-2
clone_size: NA
d_call: NA
v_call: TRBV9
cdr3_nt: TGTGCCAGCAGCGTAGGCAGGGCGGATGGCTACACCTTC
cdr3_aa: CASSVGRADGYTF

j_call: TRBJ2-7
clone_size: NA
d_call: NA
v_call: TRBV21-1
cdr3_nt: TGTGCCAGCAGCTCTGAACCGGGGACAGGGGCCTACGAGCAGTACTTC
cdr3_aa: CASSSEPGTGAYEQYF

j_call: TRBJ1-2
clone_size: once
d_call: NA
v_call: TRBV28
cdr3_nt: TGTGCCAGCAGTTTACAAGTGGGGAGGAACTATGGCTACACCTTC
cdr3_aa: CASSLQVGRNYGYTF

j_call: TRBJ1-2
clone_size: NA
d_call: NA
v_call: TRBV6-1
cdr3_nt: TGTGCCAGCAGCCCCTTGGAGGGCTACACCTTC
cdr3_aa: CASSPLEGYTF

j_call: TRBJ1-1
clone_size: NA
d_call: TRBD1
v_call: TRBV2
cdr3_nt: TGTGCCAGCAGTGCCGGGACAGGGGCCGGGAACACTGAAGCTTTCTTT
cdr3_aa: CASSAGTGAGNTEAFF

j_call: TRBJ2-3
clone_size: NA
d_call: NA
v_call: TRBV9
cdr3_nt: TGTGCCAGCAGCGTAGGTATGGCAGATACGCAGTATTTT
cdr3_aa: CASSVGMADTQYF

j_call: TRBJ2-7
clone_size: NA
d_call: NA
v_call: TRBV7-2
cdr3_nt: TGTGCCAGCAGCTTAATGAGGGGGGGCTACGAGCAGTACTTC
cdr3_aa: CASSLMRGGYEQYF

j_call: TRBJ2-4
clone_size: NA
d_call: TRBD2
v_call: TRBV7-2
cdr3_nt: TGTGCCAGCAGCAAGACTAGCGGGGGCCCCCACATTCAGTACTTC
cdr3_aa: CASSKTSGGPHIQYF

j_call: TRBJ2-1
clone_size: NA
d_call: TRBD2
v_call: TRBV14
cdr3_nt: TGTGCCAGCAGCCCTCGTGGTAGCGGGGTTAGTGAGCAGTTCTTC
cdr3_aa: CASSPRGSGVSEQFF

j_call: TRBJ1-6
clone_size: once
d_call: NA
v_call: TRBV15
cdr3_nt: TGTGCCACCAGCCCCAGGGACTATAATTCACCCCTCCACTTT
cdr3_aa: CATSPRDYNSPLHF

j_call: TRBJ2-7
clone_size: NA
d_call: NA
v_call: TRBV15
cdr3_nt: TGTGCCACCAGCAGAGATCCAGGGTACACCTACGAGCAGTACTTC
cdr3_aa: CATSRDPGYTYEQYF

j_call: TRBJ1-5
clone_size: NA
d_call: TRBD1
v_call: TRBV12-5
cdr3_nt: TGTGCTAGTGGTTTTGTTGGGACAGGGAATCGAGGAAATCAGCCCCAGCATTTT
cdr3_aa: CASGFVGTGNRGNQPQHF

j_call: TRBJ2-3
clone_size: NA
d_call: NA
v_call: TRBV9
cdr3_nt: TGTGCCAGCAGCGTAGCCTGGGGAGTCACAGATACGCAGTATTTT
cdr3_aa: CASSVAWGVTDTQYF

j_call: TRBJ1-4
clone_size: NA
d_call: TRBD1
v_call: TRBV4-3
cdr3_nt: TGCGCCAGCAGCCAAGACTCGACGGGACAGTCGGGCCGAGAAAAACTGTTTTTT
cdr3_aa: CASSQDSTGQSGREKLFF

j_call: TRBJ2-3
clone_size: NA
d_call: TRBD2
v_call: TRBV18
cdr3_nt: TGTGCCAGCTCACCTCCCGGGAGGCTCAGCACAGATACGCAGTATTTT
cdr3_aa: CASSPPGRLSTDTQYF

j_call: TRBJ2-7
clone_size: NA
d_call: TRBD2
v_call: TRBV2
cdr3_nt: TGTGCCAGCAGTAAGACTAGCGGGGGGGCTTACGAGCAGTACTTC
cdr3_aa: CASSKTSGGAYEQYF

j_call: TRBJ2-7
clone_size: NA
d_call: NA
v_call: TRBV18
cdr3_nt: TGTGCCAGCTCACCACAGTCAGGGGGACTCAACGAGCAGTACTTC
cdr3_aa: CASSPQSGGLNEQYF

j_call: TRBJ2-1
clone_size: once
d_call: TRBD2
v_call: TRBV11-2
cdr3_nt: TGTGCCAGCAGCTTTGCTCTAGCGGGGGGCAACAATGAGCAGTTCTTC
cdr3_aa: CASSFALAGGNNEQFF

j_call: TRBJ2-7
clone_size: NA
d_call: TRBD2
v_call: TRBV19
cdr3_nt: TGTGCCAGTAGTATGGCCCCAGCGGGGGGGCTGAACGAGCAGTACTTC
cdr3_aa: CASSMAPAGGLNEQYF

j_call: TRBJ1-4
clone_size: NA
d_call: TRBD1
v_call: TRBV19
cdr3_nt: TGTGCCAGTAGTCGCGACAGGGGGGGCGAAAAACTGTTTTTT
cdr3_aa: CASSRDRGGEKLFF

j_call: TRBJ2-7
clone_size: NA
d_call: NA
v_call: TRBV11-2
cdr3_nt: TGTGCCAGCAGCTCCGGACAGTCCTACGAGCAGTACTTC
cdr3_aa: CASSSGQSYEQYF

j_call: TRBJ1-5
clone_size: NA
d_call: TRBD1
v_call: TRBV6-2/TRBV6-3
cdr3_nt: TGTGCCAGCAGTTACAAGGGGACAGGTCCCCTATATAGCAATCAGCCCCAGCATTTT
cdr3_aa: CASSYKGTGPLYSNQPQHF

j_call: TRBJ2-5
clone_size: NA
d_call: TRBD1
v_call: TRBV27
cdr3_nt: TGTGCCAGCAGTTTTGTAGGGGGCAGTCGTCAAGAGACCCAGTACTTC
cdr3_aa: CASSFVGGSRQETQYF

j_call: TRBJ2-1
clone_size: NA
d_call: NA
v_call: TRBV29-1
cdr3_nt: TGCAGCGTTGAAATCGGGTATGAGCAGTTCTTC
cdr3_aa: CSVEIGYEQFF

j_call: TRBJ1-1
clone_size: NA
d_call: NA
v_call: TRBV19
cdr3_nt: TGTGCCAGTAGCTCGGACCTTACTGAAGCTTTCTTT
cdr3_aa: CASSSDLTEAFF

j_call: TRBJ2-7
clone_size: NA
d_call: TRBD1
v_call: TRBV5-4
cdr3_nt: TGTGCCAGCTGCCGTGACAGGGCCTACGAGCAGTACTTC
cdr3_aa: CASCRDRAYEQYF

j_call: TRBJ1-2
clone_size: NA
d_call: NA
v_call: TRBV5-5
cdr3_nt: TGTGCCAGCAGCTTGGATGCCATAGGCTACACCTTC
cdr3_aa: CASSLDAIGYTF

j_call: TRBJ1-1
clone_size: NA
d_call: TRBD1
v_call: TRBV3-1/TRBV3-2
cdr3_nt: TGTGCCAGCAGCCGATGGACAGGGAACACTGAAGCTTTCTTT
cdr3_aa: CASSRWTGNTEAFF

j_call: TRBJ2-5
clone_size: NA
d_call: NA
v_call: TRBV5-1
cdr3_nt: TGCGCCAGCAGCTTGGCCTCCCAGGGCAGGGAGACCCAGTACTTC
cdr3_aa: CASSLASQGRETQYF

j_call: TRBJ2-5
clone_size: NA
d_call: TRBD2
v_call: TRBV7-2
cdr3_nt: TGTGCCAGCAGCTTAGTGCGGGGGTCAAGAGAGACCCAGTACTTC
cdr3_aa: CASSLVRGSRETQYF

j_call: TRBJ2-7
clone_size: NA
d_call: TRBD2
v_call: TRBV18
cdr3_nt: TGTGCCAGCTCCCCAACTAGCGGGGTCCACGAGCAGTACTTC
cdr3_aa: CASSPTSGVHEQYF